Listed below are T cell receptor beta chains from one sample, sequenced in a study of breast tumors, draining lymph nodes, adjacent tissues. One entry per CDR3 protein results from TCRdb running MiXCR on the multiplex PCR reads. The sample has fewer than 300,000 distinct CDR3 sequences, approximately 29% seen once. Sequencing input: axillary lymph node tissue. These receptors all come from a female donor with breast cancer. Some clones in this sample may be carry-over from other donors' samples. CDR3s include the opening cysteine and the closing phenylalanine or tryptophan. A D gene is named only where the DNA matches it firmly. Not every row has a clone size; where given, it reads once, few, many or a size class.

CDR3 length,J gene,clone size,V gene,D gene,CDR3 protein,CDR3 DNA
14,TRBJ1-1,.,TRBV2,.,CASSSGRLNTEAFF,TGTGCCAGCAGCTCGGGACGGTTGAACACTGAAGCTTTCTTT
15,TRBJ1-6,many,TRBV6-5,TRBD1,CASSYTGTGRSPLHF,TGTGCCAGCAGTTACACAGGGACAGGGCGATCACCCCTCCACTTT
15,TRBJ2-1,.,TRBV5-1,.,CASSTTETSYNEQFF,TGCGCCAGCAGCACGACAGAAACATCCTACAATGAGCAGTTCTTC
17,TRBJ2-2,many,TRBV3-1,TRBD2,CASSARPSGTYTGELFF,TGTGCCAGCAGCGCTCGTCCTAGCGGGACTTACACCGGGGAGCTGTTTTTT
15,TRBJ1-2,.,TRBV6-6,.,CASSPPGRGVGGYTF,TGTGCCAGCAGTCCCCCGGGACGGGGCGTGGGTGGCTACACCTTC
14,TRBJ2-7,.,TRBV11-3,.,CASSRGAAAYEQYF,TGTGCCAGCAGCCGTGGGGCAGCCGCCTACGAGCAGTACTTC
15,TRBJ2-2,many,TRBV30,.,CAWSVRRLAGGELFF,TGTGCCTGGAGTGTAAGGAGGCTAGCAGGCGGGGAGCTGTTTTTT
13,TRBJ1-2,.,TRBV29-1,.,CSVEDKLAGGYTF,TGCAGCGTTGAAGATAAACTAGCGGGTGGCTACACCTTC
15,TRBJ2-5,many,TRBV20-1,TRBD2,CSARDGASGRETQYF,TGCAGTGCTAGAGATGGGGCTAGCGGGAGGGAGACCCAGTACTTC
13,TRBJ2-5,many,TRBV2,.,CASTREKGVTQYF,TGTGCCAGCACCCGCGAAAAGGGGGTAACCCAGTACTTC
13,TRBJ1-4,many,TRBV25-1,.,CASHDRRNEELFF,TGTGCCAGCCATGACAGGCGGAATGAAGAACTGTTTTTT
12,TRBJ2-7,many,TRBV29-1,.,CSVERASDEQYF,TGCAGCGTTGAAAGAGCTAGTGACGAGCAGTACTTC
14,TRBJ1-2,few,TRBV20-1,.,CSARSGNTNYGYTF,TGCAGTGCTAGGTCAGGAAATACTAACTATGGCTACACCTTC
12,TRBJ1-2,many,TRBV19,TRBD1,CASSYRGSGYTF,TGTGCCAGTAGCTACAGGGGAAGTGGCTACACCTTC
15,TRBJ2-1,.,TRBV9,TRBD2,CASSGSAGEGNEPFF,TGTGCCAGCAGCGGCTCAGCGGGAGAAGGCAATGAGCCGTTCTTC
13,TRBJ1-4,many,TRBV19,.,CASSLTTNEKLFF,TGTGCCAGTAGTCTAACAACTAATGAAAAACTGTTTTTT
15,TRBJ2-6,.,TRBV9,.,CASSGAPPGANVLTF,TGTGCCAGCAGCGGAGCACCCCCTGGGGCCAACGTCCTGACTTTC
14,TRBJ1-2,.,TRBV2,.,CASSDPDGVGGYTF,TGTGCCAGCAGTGATCCGGACGGAGTTGGAGGCTACACCTTC
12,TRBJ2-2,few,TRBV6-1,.,CASGLGTGELFF,TGTGCCAGTGGTTTGGGGACCGGGGAGCTGTTTTTT
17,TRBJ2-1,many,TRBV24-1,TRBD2,CATSDRRGLAGVNEQFF,TGTGCCACCAGTGACCGTCGGGGACTAGCGGGAGTAAATGAGCAGTTCTTC
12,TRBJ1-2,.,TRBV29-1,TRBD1,CSADRGLDGYTF,TGCAGCGCAGACAGGGGGTTGGATGGCTACACCTTC
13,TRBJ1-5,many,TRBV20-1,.,CSAGGKGNQPQHF,TGCAGTGCTGGGGGGAAAGGAAATCAGCCCCAGCATTTT
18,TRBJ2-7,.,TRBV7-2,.,CASSSRRDKPLEGYEQYF,TGTGCCAGCAGCTCCAGACGGGACAAGCCCCTAGAGGGATACGAGCAGTACTTC
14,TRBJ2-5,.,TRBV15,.,CATSRFGGQETQYF,TGTGCCACCAGCAGATTCGGGGGCCAAGAGACCCAGTACTTC
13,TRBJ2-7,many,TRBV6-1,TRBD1,CASSGRQGSEQYF,TGTGCCAGCAGTGGACGACAGGGTAGCGAGCAGTACTTC
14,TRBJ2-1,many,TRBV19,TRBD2,CASCWSSGIDEQFF,TGTGCCAGTTGTTGGTCTAGCGGGATAGATGAGCAGTTCTTC
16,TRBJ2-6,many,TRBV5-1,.,CASSLGRDRGANVLTF,TGCGCCAGCAGCTTGGGCAGGGATAGAGGGGCCAACGTCCTGACTTTC
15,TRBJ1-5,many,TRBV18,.,CASSPRDSANQPQHF,TGTGCCAGCTCACCACGCGACAGTGCTAATCAGCCCCAGCATTTT
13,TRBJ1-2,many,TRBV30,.,CAWRATGTHGYTF,TGTGCCTGGAGGGCTACAGGGACCCATGGCTACACCTTC
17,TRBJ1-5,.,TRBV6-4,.,CASSDLSGKVGNQPQHF,TGTGCCAGCAGTGACTTGAGCGGGAAGGTTGGCAATCAGCCCCAGCATTTT
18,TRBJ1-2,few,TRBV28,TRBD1,CASSRPTSGTGNPRVYTF,TGTGCCAGCAGCCGGCCTACCTCCGGGACAGGGAATCCCCGGGTCTACACCTTC
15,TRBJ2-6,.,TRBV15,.,CATSREGTGANVLTF,TGTGCCACCAGCAGAGAGGGGACTGGGGCCAACGTCCTGACTTTC
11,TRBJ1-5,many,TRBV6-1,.,CASRKTELQHF,TGTGCCAGCAGGAAGACAGAGCTTCAGCATTTT
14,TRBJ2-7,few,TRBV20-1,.,CSARPPSRSSEQYF,TGCAGTGCTAGACCCCCCAGTAGATCCTCCGAGCAGTACTTC
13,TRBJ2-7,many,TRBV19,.,CASKGTSASEQYF,TGTGCCAGTAAGGGGACGTCGGCGAGCGAGCAGTACTTC
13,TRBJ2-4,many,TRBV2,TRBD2,CASSELGGNIQYF,TGTGCCAGCAGTGAACTGGGAGGGAACATTCAGTACTTC
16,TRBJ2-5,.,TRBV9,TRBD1,CASSGGTGSPQGTQYF,TGCGCCAGCAGCGGTGGGACAGGGTCACCCCAAGGGACCCAGTACTTC
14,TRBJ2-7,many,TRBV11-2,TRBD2,CASRKLAGGGEQYF,TGTGCCAGCAGAAAACTAGCGGGAGGGGGAGAGCAGTACTTC
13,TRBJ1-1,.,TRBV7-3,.,CASSSWAGTEAFF,TGTGCCAGCAGCTCTTGGGCTGGCACTGAAGCTTTCTTT
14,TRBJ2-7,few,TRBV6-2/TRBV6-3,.,CASSLPTARYEQYF,TGTGCCAGCAGCCTTCCGACAGCCCGTTACGAGCAGTACTTC
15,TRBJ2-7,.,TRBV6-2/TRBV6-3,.,CASSYTRGPTYEQYF,TGTGCCAGCAGTTATACTCGGGGACCGACCTACGAGCAGTACTTC
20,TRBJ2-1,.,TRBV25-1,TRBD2,CARAPGRTSGPASSYNEQFF,TGTGCTAGAGCCCCCGGGCGGACTAGCGGTCCTGCCAGCTCCTACAATGAGCAGTTCTTC
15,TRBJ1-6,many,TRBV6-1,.,CASNPGGNTYSPLHF,TGTGCCAGCAATCCGGGGGGCAACACCTACTCACCCCTCCACTTT
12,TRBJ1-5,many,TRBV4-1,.,CASSSGDQPQHF,TGCGCCAGCAGCTCAGGGGATCAGCCCCAGCATTTT
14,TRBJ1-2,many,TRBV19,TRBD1,CASCDREVSGGYTF,TGTGCCAGTTGCGACAGGGAAGTCTCCGGCGGCTACACCTTC
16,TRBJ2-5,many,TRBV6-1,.,CAGKQGSGWSGETQYF,TGTGCCGGAAAACAGGGTTCAGGTTGGTCGGGAGAGACCCAGTACTTC
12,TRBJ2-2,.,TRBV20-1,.,CSANPIKRELFF,TGCAGTGCCAACCCTATAAAGCGGGAGCTGTTTTTT
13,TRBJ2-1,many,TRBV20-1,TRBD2,CSARSPAGGEQFF,TGCAGTGCTAGAAGTCCAGCGGGAGGTGAGCAGTTCTTC
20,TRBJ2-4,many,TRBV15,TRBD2,CATSVGTGTSGPSPKNIQYF,TGTGCCACCAGCGTAGGTACAGGGACTAGCGGACCCTCCCCCAAAAACATTCAGTACTTC
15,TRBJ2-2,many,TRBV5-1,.,CASSLESLNTGELFF,TGCGCCAGCAGCTTGGAAAGTCTGAACACCGGGGAGCTGTTTTTT